This TCR beta chain was identified in a study of blood T cell repertoires in COVID-19. Trimming cost V 3 bases and J 4 bases; bases outside gene matches: 2. The length of the CDR3 is 13 residues. Germline V gene sequence: CDR1 SGHRS, CDR2 YFSETQ. TCRdb keeps only in-frame clones here, not all; method: immunoSEQ multiplex PCR. The repertoire holds approximately 100,000 clones, more than 80% seen once, with over 20% in the top ten. Sequencing used peripheral blood. The sequence was obtained from a man in his 60s with acute or convalescent COVID-19. This chain links TRBV5-1 with TRBJ2-3; 7 bases align to TRBD1. The CDR3 DNA follows: TGCGCCAGCAGCTCTGGGACAGCAGATACGCAGTATTTT. Its protein product is CASSSGTADTQYF.